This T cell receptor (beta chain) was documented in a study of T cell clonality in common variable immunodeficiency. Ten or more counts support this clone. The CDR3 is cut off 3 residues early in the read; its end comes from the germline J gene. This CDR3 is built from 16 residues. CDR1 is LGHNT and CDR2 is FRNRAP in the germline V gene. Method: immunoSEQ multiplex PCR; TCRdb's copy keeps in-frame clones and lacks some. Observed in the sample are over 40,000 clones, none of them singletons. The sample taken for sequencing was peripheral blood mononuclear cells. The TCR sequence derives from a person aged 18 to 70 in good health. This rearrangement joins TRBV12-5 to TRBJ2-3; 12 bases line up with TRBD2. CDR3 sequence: CASGLPRTSGEETQYF. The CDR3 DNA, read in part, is TGTGCTAGTGGTTTGCCCCGGACTAGCGGGGAGGAGACG.